Presented here are 6 T cell receptor beta chains from one specimen sequenced in a study of blood T cell repertoires in COVID-19. Sequencing was performed with immunoSEQ multiplex PCR; in TCRdb, only in-frame clones are kept and a portion is missing. There are about 85,000 clones in the sample; approximately 79% occur only once, and 11% lies in the top ten. Specimen: peripheral blood. These receptors were collected from a man between 65 and 80 years old with acute or convalescent COVID-19.

This chain links TRBV5-8 with TRBJ2-1; D unclear. Germline V lookup: CDR1 SGHTS, CDR2 YDEGEE. V was cut by 2 bases and J by 7 bases, with 10 bases left in between. This CDR3 has 13 residues. The DNA for the CDR3 is TGTGCCAGCAGCTTTCGGTCCGGGAATGAGCAGTTCTTC. Protein: CASSFRSGNEQFF. Variable domain in full (rest from reference TRBV5-8 and TRBJ2-1): EAGVTQSPTHLIKTRGQQATLRCSPISGHTSVYWYQQALGLGLQFLLWYDEGEERNRGNFPPRFSGRQFPNYSSELNVNALELEDSALYLCASSFRSGNEQFFGPGTRLTVL.

This sequence joins TRBV27 and TRBJ1-2, with a tentative D call TRBD1 (6 bases). The germline V gene has CDR1 MNHEY and CDR2 SMNVEV (reference sequence). There are 14 residues in the CDR3. V was cut by 2 bases and J by 8 bases, with 15 bases left in between. The CDR3 bases are TGTGCCAGCAGTTTACGGGGGGCGACGGGGGGCTACACCTTC. This sequence encodes CASSLRGATGGYTF.

A few counts support this clone. The chain links TRBV10-1 to TRBJ1-2, with 8 bases aligning to TRBD1. The J segment lost 8 bases and the V segment lost 6 bases, leaving 5 bases of the junction unmatched. Per germline, CDR1 WNHNN and CDR2 SYGVQD (reference sequence). The CDR3 has 12 residues. CDR3 nucleotide sequence: TGCGCCAGCAGCGGACAGGGTGGCGGCTACACCTTC. This codes for CASSGQGGGYTF.

The chain joins TRBV6-2 or TRBV6-3 to TRBJ1-6, with D possibly TRBD1 on 5 matching bases. Germline lookup yields CDR1 MNHEY and CDR2 SVGEGT. The CDR3 totals 16 residues. With 0 bases removed from V and 4 bases from J, the gap between germline ends came to 10 bases. DNA of the CDR3: TGTGCCAGCAGTTACTCGGGCCGACAGTATAATTCACCCCTCCACTTT. This codes for CASSYSGRQYNSPLHF.

The CDR3 DNA reads TGCGCCAGCAGCCCCATTTCTAGCGGGGGGTACCAAGAGACCCAGTACTTC. Translation: CASSPISSGGYQETQYF. The V call is TRBV5-1, the J call TRBJ2-5; 11 bases are shared with TRBD2. The CDR3 sequence is 17 residues long. Germline V lookup: CDR1 SGHRS, CDR2 YFSETQ. The trim removed 4 bases at V and 0 bases at J, leaving 8 bases unmatched.

This chain links TRBV4-1 with TRBJ2-3; 8 bases line up with TRBD2. J was trimmed by 2 bases and V by 4 bases; bases with no gene match: 11. Germline V CDR1 and CDR2: MGHRA, YSYEKL. The CDR3 extends over 17 amino acids. CDR3 residues: CASSLGASGGYTDTQYF. In nucleotides, the CDR3 is TGCGCCAGCAGCCTAGGGGCCAGCGGGGGTTACACAGATACGCAGTATTTT.